Listed below are T cell receptor beta chains from one sample, sequenced in a study of blood T cell repertoires in COVID-19. Assay: immunoSEQ multiplex PCR; the TCRdb copy retains only in-frame clones and omits some. The data contain over 65,000 clones, around 78% of them seen just once; the ten biggest clones take up about a third. Sequencing was performed on peripheral blood. The receptors come from a man aged 60-69 years with COVID-19, enrolled during active disease. Each CDR3 is given with its conserved first and last residue. The order of the fields is D gene, V gene, J gene, clone size, CDR3 DNA, CDR3 protein. A D gene is named only where the DNA matches it firmly. Not every row has a clone size; where given, it reads once, few, many or a size class.

d_gene: -; v_gene: TRBV5-4; j_gene: TRBJ1-1; abundance: few; CDR3nt: TGTGCCAGCAGCTTGGCCTGGGGGGACCAAGCTTTCTTT; CDR3aa: CASSLAWGDQAFF
d_gene: -; v_gene: TRBV13; j_gene: TRBJ2-5; abundance: few; CDR3nt: TGTGCCAGCAGCTTTAGCGTGAAAGAGACCCAGTACTTC; CDR3aa: CASSFSVKETQYF
d_gene: TRBD1; v_gene: TRBV7-8; j_gene: TRBJ1-3; abundance: -; CDR3nt: TGTGCCAGCAGCCCTCGGACAGGGAATGGAAACACCATATATTTT; CDR3aa: CASSPRTGNGNTIYF
d_gene: TRBD2; v_gene: TRBV6-5; j_gene: TRBJ2-2; abundance: -; CDR3nt: TGTGCCAGCAGCGAGGGAGGGACCGCCGGGGAGCTGTTTTTT; CDR3aa: CASSEGGTAGELFF
d_gene: TRBD2; v_gene: TRBV5-1; j_gene: TRBJ2-3; abundance: -; CDR3nt: TGCGCCAGCAGCTTGGTGGTAGCGGGGGGGCCCGGCACAGATACGCAGTATTTT; CDR3aa: CASSLVVAGGPGTDTQYF
d_gene: TRBD1; v_gene: TRBV27; j_gene: TRBJ1-4; abundance: -; CDR3nt: TGTGCCAGCAGTTTAGGGACAGGGGGCGAAATTGGAAAACTGTTTTTT; CDR3aa: CASSLGTGGEIGKLFF
d_gene: -; v_gene: TRBV30; j_gene: TRBJ2-7; abundance: -; CDR3nt: TGTGCCTGGAGTGTCTGGGGAGTCGAGCAGTACTTC; CDR3aa: CAWSVWGVEQYF
d_gene: -; v_gene: TRBV12-3/TRBV12-4; j_gene: TRBJ2-7; abundance: -; CDR3nt: TGTGCCAGCAGTTTCGGTCCATCCTACGAGCAGTACTTC; CDR3aa: CASSFGPSYEQYF
d_gene: -; v_gene: TRBV19; j_gene: TRBJ1-1; abundance: -; CDR3nt: TGTGCCAGTAATAGGGGGGGGTCAGGCGCTGAAGCTTTCTTT; CDR3aa: CASNRGGSGAEAFF
d_gene: -; v_gene: TRBV5-4; j_gene: TRBJ2-7; abundance: -; CDR3nt: TGTGCCAGCAGCCCCTTCAGCGAGGCCTACGAGCAGTACTTC; CDR3aa: CASSPFSEAYEQYF
d_gene: -; v_gene: TRBV7-9; j_gene: TRBJ2-4; abundance: -; CDR3nt: TGTGCCAGCAGCCTATCCTCTGAGGGCGAGGGCAAAAACATTCAGTACTTC; CDR3aa: CASSLSSEGEGKNIQYF
d_gene: TRBD1; v_gene: TRBV9; j_gene: TRBJ2-2; abundance: -; CDR3nt: TGTGCCAGCCGGGACAGGGCGGGCACCGGGGAGCTGTTTTTT; CDR3aa: CASRDRAGTGELFF
d_gene: -; v_gene: TRBV6-5; j_gene: TRBJ1-1; abundance: -; CDR3nt: TGTGCCAGCAGTTACTCCAGGGGTACTGAAGCTTTCTTT; CDR3aa: CASSYSRGTEAFF
d_gene: -; v_gene: TRBV6-2/TRBV6-3; j_gene: TRBJ1-1; abundance: -; CDR3nt: TGTGCCAGCAGTTCCACAGGGAACACTGAAGCTTTCTTT; CDR3aa: CASSSTGNTEAFF
d_gene: TRBD2; v_gene: TRBV3-1/TRBV3-2; j_gene: TRBJ2-7; abundance: -; CDR3nt: TGTGCCAGCAGCCAACTGGGGCGCCTAGCGGGGAGGGCCTACGAGCAGTACTTC; CDR3aa: CASSQLGRLAGRAYEQYF
d_gene: TRBD1; v_gene: TRBV9; j_gene: TRBJ1-1; abundance: -; CDR3nt: TGTGCCAGCAGCGGAGGGGACAGGGGAGACACTGAAGCTTTCTTT; CDR3aa: CASSGGDRGDTEAFF
d_gene: -; v_gene: TRBV7-6; j_gene: TRBJ1-1; abundance: -; CDR3nt: TGTGCCAGCAGCCAAGGGAGGACCGGGAACACTGAAGCTTTCTTT; CDR3aa: CASSQGRTGNTEAFF
d_gene: TRBD1; v_gene: TRBV3-1/TRBV3-2; j_gene: TRBJ2-7; abundance: -; CDR3nt: TGTGCCAGCAGCCAGGCCAGGGGGCCCTACGAGCAGTACTTC; CDR3aa: CASSQARGPYEQYF
d_gene: TRBD1; v_gene: TRBV19; j_gene: TRBJ2-7; abundance: -; CDR3nt: TGTGCCAGTAGGTCGACAGGGTTTGGCGAGCAGTACTTC; CDR3aa: CASRSTGFGEQYF
d_gene: TRBD1; v_gene: TRBV2; j_gene: TRBJ2-1; abundance: -; CDR3nt: TGTGCCAGCAGTGGGACAGGGTATGACAATGAGCAGTTCTTC; CDR3aa: CASSGTGYDNEQFF
d_gene: TRBD1; v_gene: TRBV7-2; j_gene: TRBJ2-1; abundance: -; CDR3nt: TGTGCCAGCAGCTTTTCCCCTTTTAGGGGGCGCAACCATGAGCAGTTCTTC; CDR3aa: CASSFSPFRGRNHEQFF
d_gene: -; v_gene: TRBV5-1; j_gene: TRBJ2-7; abundance: -; CDR3nt: TGCGCCAGCAGAGAGGCAGTGATGGACGAGCAGTACTTC; CDR3aa: CASREAVMDEQYF
d_gene: -; v_gene: TRBV5-1; j_gene: TRBJ2-2; abundance: -; CDR3nt: TGCGCCAGCAGCTCTCGTTGGGGTGAGGGCACCGGGGAGCTGTTTTTT; CDR3aa: CASSSRWGEGTGELFF
d_gene: -; v_gene: TRBV6-4; j_gene: TRBJ1-2; abundance: -; CDR3nt: TGTGCCAGCAGTGACACGAACCGGGAGCCTGGGGGCTACACCTTC; CDR3aa: CASSDTNREPGGYTF
d_gene: TRBD1; v_gene: TRBV9; j_gene: TRBJ1-2; abundance: -; CDR3nt: TGTGCCAGCAGCGTAGGAGGACAGGTGAACTATGGCTACACCTTC; CDR3aa: CASSVGGQVNYGYTF
d_gene: TRBD1; v_gene: TRBV19; j_gene: TRBJ2-3; abundance: -; CDR3nt: TGTGCCAGTAGTATGGACAGGCCGGAGCAGTATTTT; CDR3aa: CASSMDRPEQYF
d_gene: TRBD1; v_gene: TRBV19; j_gene: TRBJ2-1; abundance: -; CDR3nt: TGTGCCAGTAGTGCGACCGGGACAGGGAGGGATGAGCAGTTCTTC; CDR3aa: CASSATGTGRDEQFF
d_gene: TRBD1; v_gene: TRBV27; j_gene: TRBJ1-5; abundance: -; CDR3nt: TGTGCCAGCAGTAGGACAGGGGCCCAGCCCCAGCATTTT; CDR3aa: CASSRTGAQPQHF
d_gene: TRBD1; v_gene: TRBV16; j_gene: TRBJ1-5; abundance: -; CDR3nt: TGTGCCAGCAGGACAGGGGGTAGTAGCAATCAGCCCCAGCATTTT; CDR3aa: CASRTGGSSNQPQHF
d_gene: TRBD1; v_gene: TRBV27; j_gene: TRBJ1-5; abundance: once; CDR3nt: TGTGCCAGCAGTCCCGACAGGGTTCAGCCCCAGCATTTT; CDR3aa: CASSPDRVQPQHF
d_gene: TRBD1; v_gene: TRBV5-1; j_gene: TRBJ1-2; abundance: -; CDR3nt: TGCGCCAGCAGCTTGGCCGGGACAGGGAACTATGGCTACACCTTC; CDR3aa: CASSLAGTGNYGYTF
d_gene: TRBD1; v_gene: TRBV7-9; j_gene: TRBJ2-1; abundance: -; CDR3nt: TGTGCCAGCAGCTCACAGGGGGCCGGCGAGAATGAGCAGTTCTTC; CDR3aa: CASSSQGAGENEQFF
d_gene: -; v_gene: TRBV7-9; j_gene: TRBJ1-1; abundance: -; CDR3nt: TGTGCCAGCAGCCCATCGGGGGAGTCTGAAGCTTTCTTT; CDR3aa: CASSPSGESEAFF
d_gene: -; v_gene: TRBV7-2; j_gene: TRBJ2-7; abundance: -; CDR3nt: TGTGCCAGCAGCCAAGGGGCGAGGTACGAGCAGTACTTC; CDR3aa: CASSQGARYEQYF
d_gene: TRBD2; v_gene: TRBV7-8; j_gene: TRBJ2-5; abundance: -; CDR3nt: TGTGCCAGCAGCCGAACTACTAGCGGGGATCAAGAGACCCAGTACTTC; CDR3aa: CASSRTTSGDQETQYF
d_gene: TRBD1; v_gene: TRBV29-1; j_gene: TRBJ2-7; abundance: -; CDR3nt: TGCAGCGTTGAAGGGGACAGGGGGTTTAATTACGAGCAGTACTTC; CDR3aa: CSVEGDRGFNYEQYF
d_gene: TRBD2; v_gene: TRBV4-1; j_gene: TRBJ2-3; abundance: -; CDR3nt: TGCGCCAGCAGCCAAGGCGAGGTGCGGGAGGGCCGGTACTCAGATACGCAGTATTTT; CDR3aa: CASSQGEVREGRYSDTQYF
d_gene: -; v_gene: TRBV7-8; j_gene: TRBJ2-3; abundance: -; CDR3nt: TGTGCCAGCAGCTTAGAATCCCGGGGTCCAGATACGCAGTATTTT; CDR3aa: CASSLESRGPDTQYF
d_gene: TRBD1; v_gene: TRBV9; j_gene: TRBJ2-3; abundance: -; CDR3nt: TGTGCCAGCAGCGTCGGTCCCGGGACAGGGCCCACAGATACGCAGTATTTT; CDR3aa: CASSVGPGTGPTDTQYF
d_gene: -; v_gene: TRBV7-2; j_gene: TRBJ2-7; abundance: -; CDR3nt: TGTGCCAGCACCCTAGTGGGCGAGCAGTACTTC; CDR3aa: CASTLVGEQYF
d_gene: -; v_gene: TRBV5-1; j_gene: TRBJ2-5; abundance: few; CDR3nt: TGCGCCAGCAGCCCGGACAGCCAAGAGACCCAGTACTTC; CDR3aa: CASSPDSQETQYF
d_gene: -; v_gene: TRBV10-3; j_gene: TRBJ1-6; abundance: once; CDR3nt: TGTGCCATCAGTGAGGTAGAGCTTTCACCCCTCCACTTT; CDR3aa: CAISEVELSPLHF
d_gene: -; v_gene: TRBV29-1; j_gene: TRBJ2-7; abundance: once; CDR3nt: TGCAGCGTTGATGGAGGGGCAGGAGTCTACGAGCAGTACTTC; CDR3aa: CSVDGGAGVYEQYF
d_gene: TRBD1; v_gene: TRBV28; j_gene: TRBJ2-7; abundance: -; CDR3nt: TGTGCCAGCAGCGATGGACAGGGGGGCTACGAGCAGTACTTC; CDR3aa: CASSDGQGGYEQYF
d_gene: TRBD1; v_gene: TRBV13; j_gene: TRBJ2-1; abundance: -; CDR3nt: TGTGCCAGCCGCGGGGACAGGGCCTACAATGAGCAGTTCTTC; CDR3aa: CASRGDRAYNEQFF
d_gene: -; v_gene: TRBV5-1; j_gene: TRBJ2-1; abundance: -; CDR3nt: TGCGCCAGCAGCCTTGAACCAGGGAACGAGGTTGAAAACAATGAGCAGTTCTTC; CDR3aa: CASSLEPGNEVENNEQFF
d_gene: TRBD2; v_gene: TRBV5-6; j_gene: TRBJ2-3; abundance: -; CDR3nt: TGTGCCAGCAGGGAATTAGCGGGAGGCAGAGCAGATACGCAGTATTTT; CDR3aa: CASRELAGGRADTQYF
d_gene: TRBD1; v_gene: TRBV6-5; j_gene: TRBJ1-4; abundance: once; CDR3nt: TGTGCCAGCAGGGCCAGGACAGGGTACGAAAAACTGTTTTTT; CDR3aa: CASRARTGYEKLFF
d_gene: -; v_gene: TRBV19; j_gene: TRBJ1-5; abundance: -; CDR3nt: TGTGCCAGTAGTCCCCTTGGGGCAAGCAATCAGCCCCAGCATTTT; CDR3aa: CASSPLGASNQPQHF
d_gene: TRBD2; v_gene: TRBV7-3; j_gene: TRBJ2-1; abundance: -; CDR3nt: TGTGCCAGCAGCTTACTCCCGACGACTGCCGGGACTAGCGGCAATGAGCAGTTCTTC; CDR3aa: CASSLLPTTAGTSGNEQFF
d_gene: TRBD1; v_gene: TRBV7-7; j_gene: TRBJ1-2; abundance: -; CDR3nt: TGTGCTAGCAGCTCGGTGACAGGGGGCGATGATGGCTACACCTTC; CDR3aa: CASSSVTGGDDGYTF
d_gene: -; v_gene: TRBV9; j_gene: TRBJ1-6; abundance: -; CDR3nt: TGTGCCAGCAGCGCCGGCGACAGGCGGGATTCACCCCTCCACTTT; CDR3aa: CASSAGDRRDSPLHF
d_gene: -; v_gene: TRBV5-6; j_gene: TRBJ1-6; abundance: -; CDR3nt: TGTGCCAGCAGCTCTCAGGACAAGGGTAATTCACCCCTCCACTTT; CDR3aa: CASSSQDKGNSPLHF
d_gene: -; v_gene: TRBV7-3; j_gene: TRBJ2-2; abundance: -; CDR3nt: TGTGCCAGCAGCCCGCGGTCCAACACCGGGGAGCTGTTTTTT; CDR3aa: CASSPRSNTGELFF
d_gene: -; v_gene: TRBV5-4; j_gene: TRBJ2-2; abundance: -; CDR3nt: TGTGCCAGCAGCTTGGGACTATCAAAAAACACCGGGGAGCTGTTTTTT; CDR3aa: CASSLGLSKNTGELFF
d_gene: -; v_gene: TRBV6-5; j_gene: TRBJ2-4; abundance: -; CDR3nt: TGTGCCAGCAGAACTCTGCAGGGAGCCAAAAACATTCAGTACTTC; CDR3aa: CASRTLQGAKNIQYF
d_gene: -; v_gene: TRBV11-2; j_gene: TRBJ1-2; abundance: -; CDR3nt: TGTGCCAGCAGCTTAGGGTCAGCGGGGGGCTACACCTTC; CDR3aa: CASSLGSAGGYTF
d_gene: TRBD1; v_gene: TRBV5-4; j_gene: TRBJ1-4; abundance: -; CDR3nt: TGTGCCAGCAGCTTCGGGGGACAGGGGGCGACTAATGAAAAACTGTTTTTT; CDR3aa: CASSFGGQGATNEKLFF
d_gene: TRBD2; v_gene: TRBV3-1/TRBV3-2; j_gene: TRBJ2-7; abundance: -; CDR3nt: TGTGCCAGCAGCCAAGACGTCGGGACTAGCGGGAGGGCCTTTCTTTACGAGCAGTACTTC; CDR3aa: CASSQDVGTSGRAFLYEQYF
d_gene: TRBD1; v_gene: TRBV5-1; j_gene: TRBJ1-1; abundance: -; CDR3nt: TGCGCCAGCAGCGGACAGGGGAACACTGAAGCTTTCTTT; CDR3aa: CASSGQGNTEAFF